This TCR beta chain emerged from a study of blood T cell repertoires in COVID-19. Whole-study context: Researchers got acute and convalescent COVID-19 samples from the United States, Italy and Spain. T cells, B-cell-depleted T cells, or PBMCs provided the cDNA or gDNA that served as material.

Patients from Seattle were sampled longitudinally, starting during active infection. Source study methods: Estimation of nucleated cell counts relied on the amplification of reference gene primers. Using immunoSEQ multiplex PCR, the repertoire was profiled, and TCRdb retains in-frame clones only, with some absent. The V and J calls and the clone size are those of that table, but D and trimming were determined from the DNA. The repertoire holds about 130,000 clones, roughly 77% seen once, with 4.5% to 5% in the top ten. CDR1 and CDR2 (germline): MNHEY, SVGEGT. Trimming stripped 0 bases from V and 1 base from J, with 16 bases between. This CDR3 contains 18 residues.

The receptor's source is a woman aged 70 to 79 with COVID-19, enrolled during active disease. This chain connects TRBV6-2 or TRBV6-3 to TRBJ2-4; the D is unclear. The sequencing input was peripheral blood. CDR3 sequence: CASSYSPSGTEAKNIQYF. The CDR3 coding sequence is TGTGCCAGCAGTTACTCACCCTCCGGTACGGAGGCCAAAAACATTCAGTACTTC.